The rows below give T cell receptor beta chains drawn from one sample of a study of shared clonotypes between healthy human individuals. The table came from immunoSEQ multiplex PCR; TCRdb's copy has only in-frame clones and leaves some out. The sample holds nearly 750,000 clones, roughly two thirds seen once. The sample taken for sequencing was memory CD4+ T cells sorted from blood. The receptor set was obtained from a woman between 25 and 40 years old in good health. Both conserved end residues are part of each CDR3. D genes are given only for firm matches. Only part of the rows carry a size: once, few, many, or a class if the clone is expanded.

d_call	v_call	clone_size	j_call	cdr3_aa	cdr3_nt
.	TRBV28	.	TRBJ1-5	CASSWGGVRNQPQHF	TGTGCCAGCAGTTGGGGCGGGGTAAGGAATCAGCCCCAGCATTTT
TRBD2	TRBV28	.	TRBJ2-5	CASSPGGGKAGKETQYF	TGTGCCAGCAGTCCAGGCGGGGGGAAAGCGGGAAAAGAGACCCAGTACTTC
TRBD2	TRBV2	.	TRBJ2-2	CASRIGGRGAGELFF	TGTGCCAGTCGAATTGGCGGGAGGGGCGCCGGGGAGCTGTTTTTT
TRBD2	TRBV9	.	TRBJ2-1	CASSARTSGIYNEQFF	TGTGCCAGCAGCGCCCGGACTAGCGGGATATACAATGAGCAGTTCTTC
.	TRBV7-9	.	TRBJ2-2	CASSNGAGPDTGELFF	TGTGCCAGCAGCAACGGCGCGGGGCCGGACACCGGGGAGCTGTTTTTT
.	TRBV19	.	TRBJ1-5	CASSRTEDQPQHF	TGTGCCAGTAGTAGGACAGAAGATCAGCCCCAGCATTTT
TRBD1	TRBV7-9	once	TRBJ2-7	CASSLERTGDEQYF	TGTGCCAGCAGCTTAGAAAGGACAGGGGACGAGCAGTACTTC
.	TRBV7-7	many	TRBJ2-4	CASSLEGRSPLAKNIQYF	TGTGCCAGCAGCCTCGAGGGGAGATCACCTTTAGCCAAAAACATTCAGTACTTC
.	TRBV2	.	TRBJ1-5	CATRTETGQPQHF	TGTGCCACCAGGACAGAAACAGGTCAGCCCCAGCATTTT
.	TRBV2	.	TRBJ2-3	CASSEGPVASTDTQYF	TGTGCCAGCAGTGAAGGGCCCGTCGCTAGCACAGATACGCAGTATTTT
.	TRBV6-1	.	TRBJ1-5	CASSEGRGNQPQHF	TGTGCCAGCAGTGAAGGCAGGGGTAATCAGCCCCAGCATTTT
TRBD2	TRBV5-4	.	TRBJ2-7	CASSKGTSGITYEQYF	TGTGCCAGCAGCAAGGGGACTAGCGGTATTACCTACGAGCAGTACTTC
.	TRBV5-1	.	TRBJ2-5	CASSLVISGQQQYF	TGCGCCAGCAGCTTGGTAATCTCAGGACAGCAACAGTACTTC
.	TRBV7-2	.	TRBJ2-1	CASSLMQGSNEQFF	TGTGCCAGCAGCTTAATGCAGGGGTCCAATGAGCAGTTCTTC
.	TRBV2	.	TRBJ1-4	CASRRQSTNEKLFF	TGTGCCAGCCGTAGACAGTCAACTAATGAAAAACTGTTTTTT
.	TRBV9	.	TRBJ2-2	CASSVAAGHTGELFF	TGTGCCAGCAGCGTAGCTGCGGGCCACACCGGGGAGCTGTTTTTT
.	TRBV7-6	.	TRBJ1-3	CASSSGNTIYF	TGTGCCAGCAGTTCGGGAAACACCATATATTTT